This T cell receptor beta chain was identified during a study of cytomegalovirus exposure and HLA in healthy donors. The J segment lost 4 bases and the V segment lost 5 bases, leaving 6 bases of the junction unmatched. Germline values: CDR1 SGHRS, CDR2 YFSETQ. This CDR3 has 15 amino acids. Study-wide findings and caveats: Cytomegalovirus association was listed for approximately 160 TCR beta chains.

Worth noting for this clone: What it binds is not known.

PCR involved 60 Vbeta and 13 Jbeta primers. This table comes from immunoSEQ multiplex PCR, and its TCRdb copy is limited to in-frame clones, with some not included. The sample lists approximately 190,000 clones; roughly 13% were seen once. Sequencing was done on a sample of PBMCs. V gene TRBV5-1 combines with J gene TRBJ1-6; 7 bases match TRBD1. This TCR was sampled from a man aged 50-59 years in good health and CMV-seropositive. CDR3 loop: CASRGTVSYNSPLHF. CDR3 nucleotides: TGCGCCAGCAGGGGGACAGTGAGTTATAATTCACCCCTCCACTTT.